The rows below give T cell receptor beta chains drawn from one sample of a study of CD8+CD57+ T cells in acquired aplastic anemia. A single record per CDR3 protein comes from TCRdb applying MiXCR to the reads. The sample holds about 180,000 distinct CDR3 sequences; approximately 52% are singletons and the top ten take about 1.8%. Sequenced sample: sorted CD4+, CD8+, or CD8+CD57+ T cells (not recorded which) from PBMCs. The receptors were gathered from a human donor with aplastic anemia. Each CDR3 is given with its conserved first and last residue. The order of the fields is clone size, V gene, J gene, D gene, CDR3 protein, CDR3 DNA. A D gene is named only where the DNA matches it firmly. Clone size is stated in some rows and not others, as once, few, many or a class when expanded.

.	TRBV19	TRBJ1-6	.	CASRVTGGNSPLHF	TGTGCCAGTAGGGTAACCGGCGGGAATTCACCCCTCCACTTT
.	TRBV19	TRBJ2-7	.	CASSRDQSSYEQYF	TGTGCCAGTAGTCGGGATCAGAGCTCCTACGAGCAGTACTTC
many	TRBV29-1	TRBJ2-7	.	CSVVPGEGTYEQYF	TGCAGCGTTGTCCCGGGGGAAGGGACCTACGAGCAGTACTTC
.	TRBV20-1	TRBJ2-1	.	CSARRGGEQFF	TGCAGTGCTAGACGGGGCGGTGAGCAGTTCTTC
.	TRBV2	TRBJ1-4	TRBD1	CASSYFRQGLNPNEKLFF	TGTGCCAGCAGTTACTTCCGACAGGGTCTAAATCCTAATGAAAAACTGTTTTTT
.	TRBV11-3	TRBJ2-2	TRBD2	CATSRDYPGELFF	TGTGCCACCTCCCGGGACTACCCCGGGGAGCTGTTTTTT
.	TRBV11-2	TRBJ2-2	.	CASSLVGGAGTGELFF	TGTGCCAGCAGCTTAGTGGGGGGCGCGGGCACCGGGGAGCTGTTTTTT
many	TRBV5-5	TRBJ2-7	.	CASSFSTFYEQYF	TGTGCCAGCAGCTTTTCTACCTTCTACGAGCAGTACTTC
many	TRBV6-1	TRBJ1-5	.	CASSEDANQPQHF	TGTGCCAGCAGTGAGGACGCTAATCAGCCCCAGCATTTT
.	TRBV4-1	TRBJ1-4	.	CASSTGGATNEKLFF	TGCGCCAGCAGCACGGGTGGGGCAACTAATGAAAAACTGTTTTTT
.	TRBV15	TRBJ1-5	.	CATSRDGQGNQPQHF	TGTGCCACCAGCAGAGATGGCCAGGGGAATCAGCCCCAGCATTTT